The next 8 T cell receptor beta chains were all read from a single sample in a study of blood T cells in healthy people across ages. Using a J-beta primer mix together with a sample-barcoded 5' primer, a second PCR was run for roughly 6 to 12 cycles. TCRdb fed the 5' RACE reads into MiXCR, producing one record per CDR3 protein. Here the sample spans some 1.5 million distinct CDR3 sequences, roughly 30% being singletons. The specimen was blood. The receptors come from a woman aged 25 to 39 in good health.

The rearrangement links TRBV12-3 or TRBV12-4 to TRBJ2-4, with TRBD2 matching 9 bases. V shed 8 bases, J shed 13 bases, and the junction held 15 bases outside the gene matches. The CDR3 length is 14 residues. CDR3 loop: CASLRREGRGEQYF. CDR3 sequence (DNA): TGTGCCAGCTTAAGGCGGGAGGGCCGAGGAGAGCAGTACTTC.

The genes are TRBV20-1 and TRBJ2-3; tentative D call: TRBD1 (5 bases). Per the germline V gene, CDR1 is DFQATT and CDR2 is SNEGSKA (reference sequence). Between the trimmed V and J ends, which lost 7 bases and 2 bases, there was a span of 10 bases. The CDR3 contains 12 residues. The CDR3 sequence is CSGGGATDTQYF. CDR3 sequence (DNA): TGCAGTGGGGGCGGTGCCACAGATACGCAGTATTTT.

This clonotype was counted only a few times. The chain links TRBV11-3 to TRBJ1-6, with TRBD1 matching over 8 bases. In germline, CDR1 is SGHNT, CDR2 YENEEA. The CDR3 spans 16 residues. Losses at the gene ends were 2 bases for V and 7 bases for J; bases not matched to a gene: 7. The CDR3: CASSLHRTGQNSPLHF. DNA for the CDR3: TGTGCCAGCAGCTTACATAGGACAGGGCAAAATTCACCCCTCCACTTT.

This clonotype was picked up a small number of times. The chain recombines TRBV7-2 with TRBJ1-1, with a weak D call TRBD1 (5 bases). V lost 0 bases and J 3 bases, leaving 8 bases between the germline ends. Germline lookup yields CDR1 SGHTA and CDR2 FQGNSA. The CDR3 runs to 14 residues. The CDR3 region has the DNA TGTGCCAGCAGCTTAGCCAGGGACGACACTGAAGCTTTCTTT. Its protein is CASSLARDDTEAFF. Combining the CDR3 with reference TRBV7-2 and TRBJ1-1 gives the whole variable domain GAGVSQSPSNKVTEKGKDVELRCDPISGHTALYWYRQSLGQGLEFLIYFQGNSAPDKSGLPSDRFSAERTGGSVSTLTIQRTQQEDSAVYLCASSLARDDTEAFFGQGTRLTVV.

This clonotype was seen at least ten times. The V and J genes are TRBV20-1 and TRBJ2-7, with TRBD1 matching over 11 bases. J gave up 0 bases and V 3 bases, and 4 bases lay outside the gene matches. CDR3 length: 15 amino acids. Germline values: CDR1 DFQATT, CDR2 SNEGSKA (reference sequence). The CDR3 spells CSASLGQGASYEQYF. As DNA, the CDR3 is TGCAGTGCTAGCCTAGGACAGGGGGCCTCCTACGAGCAGTACTTC.

The chain uses TRBV20-1 and TRBJ2-2, with D unclear. V was pared by 2 bases and J by 0 bases, with 10 bases between. The CDR3 extends over 15 amino acids. In germline, CDR1 is DFQATT, CDR2 SNEGSKA (reference sequence). CDR3 nucleotide sequence: TGCAGTGCTAGAAGGCCGGCCACGAACACCGGGGAGCTGTTTTTT. This translates into CSARRPATNTGELFF.

This clonotype was found a few times. The J gene is TRBJ1-6, the V gene TRBV20-1; D is undetermined. Germline V CDR1 and CDR2: DFQATT, SNEGSKA (reference sequence). This CDR3 spans 13 amino acids. Trimming cost V 0 bases and J 8 bases, with 8 bases left between them. This chain's CDR3 is CSARDHQYSPLHF. Here the CDR3 DNA reads TGCAGTGCTAGAGATCATCAGTATTCACCCCTCCACTTT.

The chain carries TRBV4-2 and TRBJ2-7; possible D gene TRBD2, 6 bases. Trimming took off 0 bases at V and 2 bases at J, with 17 bases between the two ends. Germline V gene lookup returns CDR1 LGHNA and CDR2 YNFKEQ. The CDR3 consists of 17 residues. The CDR3 spells CASSQDFRSGSAYEQYF. The CDR3 DNA follows: TGTGCCAGCAGCCAAGATTTTAGGAGCGGGTCAGCCTACGAGCAGTACTTC.